This record covers a single T cell receptor beta chain. This sample is part of a study of T cell responses to AZD1222 COVID-19 vaccine. Sequencing was performed with immunoSEQ multiplex PCR; in TCRdb, only in-frame clones are kept and a portion is missing. The table records 75,000 to 85,000 clones, about 83% of them present only once. The CDR3 extends over 11 amino acids. The sequenced sample was peripheral blood, obtained 28 days after the second AZD1222 dose. The J gene is TRBJ1-6, the V gene TRBV21-1; the table's D call, TRBD1, was not checked against the DNA. TRBV21-1 is marked as a pseudogene. The source is an adult who received the AZD1222 COVID-19 vaccine. The DNA of the CDR3 is TGTGCCAGCAGCAGAGACAGGGCCCTCCACTTT. Its protein product is CASSRDRALHF.